What follows are 24 T cell receptor beta chains derived from one specimen sequenced in a study of control samples from healthy donors and cancer patients. Clones were sequenced by immunoSEQ multiplex PCR, and TCRdb holds only the in-frame ones, with some missing. The sample lists approximately 68,000 clones; 75% to 85% were seen once. The sequencing input was blood. These receptors all come from a man aged 55-75 years in good health.

V usage is TRBV18 and J usage is TRBJ2-1; 9 nucleotides match TRBD2. Germline loops: CDR1 KGHSH, CDR2 LQKENI. V was clipped by 3 bases and J by 2 bases; unmatched bases: 2. This CDR3 is 15 amino acids long. In DNA, the CDR3 is TGTGCCAGCTCACCGCGGGAGGGCCCCTACAATGAGCAGTTCTTC. Amino acid sequence: CASSPREGPYNEQFF.

Of note for this clone: Other DNA sequences in the same sample also yield this CDR3. This sequence joins TRBV3-1 (or the pseudogene TRBV3-2) and TRBJ2-1; a weak D match, TRBD1 (6 bases). The CDR3 sequence is 14 residues long. The V gene lost 0 bases and the J gene lost 4 bases, with 7 bases spanning the gap. Germline CDR1 and CDR2: LGHDT and YNNKEL (reference sequence). The CDR3 DNA follows: TGTGCCAGCAGCCAAGATGGACAGTACAATGAGCAGTTCTTC. Its translation is CASSQDGQYNEQFF.

This chain uses TRBV19 with TRBJ1-1, with 10 positions matching TRBD1. The J segment lost 0 bases and the V segment lost 6 bases, leaving 7 bases of the junction unmatched. CDR1 is LNHDA and CDR2 is SQIVND in the germline V gene (reference sequence). The CDR3 sequence is 16 residues long. The CDR3 sequence is CASRSDRGTLNTEAFF. CDR3 DNA sequence: TGTGCCAGTAGATCGGACAGGGGGACCCTGAACACTGAAGCTTTCTTT.

This clone was seen only once. The chain recombines TRBV19 with TRBJ1-1; D unclear. CDR1 is LNHDA and CDR2 is SQIVND in the germline V gene (reference sequence). The CDR3 contains 15 residues. Trimming stripped 3 bases from V and 0 bases from J, with 11 bases between. The chain's CDR3 is CASSMGYGVNTEAFF. The CDR3, as DNA: TGTGCCAGTAGTATGGGGTATGGGGTGAACACTGAAGCTTTCTTT. Full variable domain (remainder filled in from reference TRBV19 and TRBJ1-1): DGGITQSPKYLFRKEGQNVTLSCEQNLNHDAMYWYRQDPGQGLRLIYYSQIVNDFQKGDIAEGYSVSREKKESFPLTVTSAQKNPTAFYLCASSMGYGVNTEAFFGQGTRLTVV.

This chain uses TRBV24-1 with TRBJ2-1; a possible D gene is TRBD2 (7 bases). The CDR3 spans 16 residues. Trimming took off 4 bases at V and 4 bases at J, with 16 bases between the two ends. The germline CDR1 and CDR2 sequences are KGHDR and SFDVKD. The chain's CDR3 is CATSDRTRGGYNEQFF. Written as DNA, the CDR3 is TGTGCCACCAGTGACCGGACTAGGGGGGGTTACAATGAGCAGTTCTTC.

V is TRBV12-3 or TRBV12-4 and J is TRBJ1-4; possibly TRBD1 for D (5 bases). Trimming cost V 7 bases and J 8 bases, with 14 bases left between them. This CDR3 contains 13 residues. This CDR3 is CASTARAREKLFF. CDR3 sequence (DNA): TGTGCCAGCACGGCCAGGGCGAGAGAAAAACTGTTTTTT.

The chain uses TRBV5-4 and TRBJ2-7; 9 bases agree with TRBD2. The trim removed 4 bases at V and 4 bases at J, leaving 3 bases unmatched. The CDR3 is 13 residues long. Germline lookup yields CDR1 SGHNT and CDR2 YYREEE (reference sequence). The CDR3 spells CASSAGLAYEQYF. In DNA, the CDR3 is TGTGCCAGCAGCGCGGGACTAGCTTACGAGCAGTACTTC.

The chain uses TRBV12-3 or TRBV12-4 and TRBJ1-3, with 7 bases identical to TRBD1. V gave up 6 bases and J gave up 1 base; unmatched junction bases: 0. This CDR3 comprises 13 residues. The DNA of the CDR3 is TGTGCCAGCAGGGGACAGTCTGGAAACACCATATATTTT. Amino acids: CASRGQSGNTIYF.

This clone was picked up many times. The chain joins TRBV5-1 to TRBJ2-7; D not resolved. Germline V CDR1 and CDR2: SGHRS, YFSETQ. Trimming took off 0 bases at V and 3 bases at J, with 13 bases between the two ends. This CDR3 is 15 amino acids long. The CDR3, as DNA: TGCGCCAGCAGCTTGGAGGTCGGGTCCTACTACGAGCAGTACTTC. Translation gives CASSLEVGSYYEQYF.

V gene TRBV4-1 combines with J gene TRBJ1-3; D gene ambiguous. The V gene's germline CDR1 is MGHRA and CDR2 YSYEKL. The CDR3 extends over 13 amino acids. V was pared by 5 bases and J by 3 bases, with 8 bases between. The CDR3 DNA reads as TGCGCCAGCAGCAAGGACGTTGGAAACACCATATATTTT. This encodes CASSKDVGNTIYF.

V usage is TRBV7-2 and J usage is TRBJ2-7; D not resolved. The CDR3 runs to 13 residues. Germline CDR1 is SGHTA and CDR2 is FQGNSA. V shed 6 bases and J shed 2 bases, with 11 bases lying between them. The CDR3: CASSTAATYEQYF. The CDR3 nucleotides read TGTGCCAGCAGTACGGCAGCGACCTACGAGCAGTACTTC.

The chain is built from TRBV6-5 and TRBJ2-7, with 8 bases aligning to TRBD1. There are 13 residues in the CDR3. Germline CDR1 MNHEY, CDR2 SVGAGI. Trimming at V came to 6 bases and at J to 2 bases, leaving 3 bases not matched to a gene. The CDR3 region is CASRRTGTYEQYF. Here the CDR3 DNA reads TGTGCCAGCAGGAGGACAGGGACCTACGAGCAGTACTTC.

As DNA, the CDR3 is TGCGCCAGCAGCCAAGGGTACGGACTAGGCGACGTGTATTTT. It codes for CASSQGYGLGDVYF. This rearrangement joins TRBV4-3 to TRBJ2-3; 7 positions match TRBD2. Germline CDR1 and CDR2: LGHNA and YSLEER. The CDR3 totals 14 residues. After removal of 1 base from V and 14 bases from J, the junction contained 12 bases not matched to a gene.

The genes are TRBV4-1 and TRBJ2-1, with 7 bases aligning to TRBD1. The germline V gene encodes CDR1 MGHRA and CDR2 YSYEKL. V lost 4 bases and J lost 5; bases outside the gene matches: 8. The CDR3 has 15 residues. The CDR3 DNA reads as TGCGCCAGCAGCCTGACGCCGGGACAGAACAATGAGCAGTTCTTC. Encoded protein: CASSLTPGQNNEQFF.

The J gene is TRBJ2-4, the V gene TRBV27; either TRBD1 or TRBD2 may fit D (5 bases each). The CDR3 loop spans 15 amino acids. Looked up from germline, CDR1 is MNHEY and CDR2 is SMNVEV (reference sequence). Trimming pared 0 bases from V and 1 base from J, leaving 7 bases between. The CDR3 DNA follows: TGTGCCAGCAGTTTATCGGGGGTGGCCAAAAACATTCAGTACTTC. Translating it yields CASSLSGVAKNIQYF.

The sample holds a few counts of this clone. The chain couples TRBV18 to TRBJ2-2, with D unresolved. Germline CDR1 is KGHSH and CDR2 is LQKENI. Trimming cost V 0 bases and J 6 bases, with 2 bases left between them. This CDR3 is built from 12 residues. The CDR3 sequence is CASSPPAGELFF. For the CDR3, the DNA is TGTGCCAGCTCACCACCGGCCGGGGAGCTGTTTTTT.

V gene TRBV7-9 combines with J gene TRBJ2-2; 8 bases match TRBD2. The CDR3 loop spans 16 amino acids. V gave up 4 bases and J gave up 6 bases; unmatched junction bases: 10. The V gene's germline CDR1 is SEHNR and CDR2 FQNEAQ (reference sequence). The CDR3 coding sequence is TGTGCCAGCAGCTCATCCGGGACTAGTATGGCCGGGGAGCTGTTTTTT. It specifies CASSSSGTSMAGELFF. The full variable domain, rest sourced from reference TRBV7-9 and TRBJ2-2, is DTGVSQNPRHKITKRGQNVTFRCDPISEHNRLYWYRQTLGQGPEFLTYFQNEAQLEKSRLLSDRFSAERPKGSFSTLEIQRTEQGDSAMYLCASSSSGTSMAGELFFGEGSRLTVL.

The gene calls are TRBV18 and TRBJ1-6; D may be TRBD1 (6 bases). The CDR3 loop spans 15 amino acids. Germline-derived CDR1 and CDR2 are KGHSH and LQKENI. V was trimmed by 2 bases and J by 7 bases, leaving 12 bases between them. The CDR3 sequence: CASSPSGAQNSPLHF. The CDR3 DNA sequence: TGTGCCAGCTCACCATCAGGGGCTCAAAATTCACCCCTCCACTTT.

This chain connects TRBV7-9 to TRBJ2-5; D uncertain. This CDR3 contains 13 residues. V lost 5 bases and J lost 7, with 14 bases in between. Germline V gene sequence: CDR1 SEHNR, CDR2 FQNEAQ (reference sequence). The DNA for the CDR3 is TGTGCCAGCAGCGGAATGGACCCTTCGACCCAGTACTTC. It codes for CASSGMDPSTQYF.

The V call is TRBV4-2, the J call TRBJ2-5; D gene uncertain. CDR1 LGHNA and CDR2 YNFKEQ come from the germline V gene. The CDR3 consists of 13 residues. V was trimmed by 0 bases and J by 5 bases, leaving 7 bases between them. This chain's CDR3 is CASSQDPWETQYF. CDR3 nucleotide sequence: TGTGCCAGCAGCCAAGATCCATGGGAGACCCAGTACTTC.

The gene calls are TRBV7-2 and TRBJ1-5; 10 positions agree with TRBD1. Germline CDR1 is SGHTA and CDR2 is FQGNSA. With 5 bases clipped from V and 2 bases from J, the junction kept 3 bases outside the gene matches. The CDR3 runs 15 residues. CDR3 DNA: TGTGCCAGCAGCAGACAGGGGGCGCGCAATCAGCCCCAGCATTTT. Translation: CASSRQGARNQPQHF.

The V gene is TRBV5-1, the J gene TRBJ2-3; 9 positions match TRBD1. In germline, CDR1 is SGHRS, CDR2 YFSETQ. V trimming: 5 bases; J trimming: 3 bases; junction bases outside the gene matches: 4. The length of the CDR3 is 14 residues. In DNA form, the CDR3 reads TGCGCCAGCAGGGGACAGGGCGGGACAGATACGCAGTATTTT. Its translation is CASRGQGGTDTQYF.

This clone was observed once. The chain recombines TRBV7-9 with TRBJ2-5; no clear D gene. Germline V CDR1 and CDR2: SEHNR, FQNEAQ (reference sequence). This CDR3 is built from 15 residues. Trimming shortened V by 1 base and J by 5 bases, and 14 bases separated the two germline ends. DNA for the CDR3: TGTGCCAGCAGCTTAGTCGTTCGTAACGGGGAGACCCAGTACTTC. Translation: CASSLVVRNGETQYF.

This clone has just one count. V usage is TRBV5-4 and J usage is TRBJ1-6; tentatively, D is TRBD1 (6 bases). Trimming pared 4 bases from V and 6 bases from J, leaving 17 bases between. The germline CDR1 and CDR2 sequences are SGHNT and YYREEE (reference sequence). CDR3 size: 16 residues. The chain's CDR3 is CASSARGQAANSPLHF. Written as DNA, the CDR3 is TGTGCCAGCAGCGCCCGGGGGCAGGCCGCTAATTCACCCCTCCACTTT.